The sequence of this T cell receptor beta chain was determined in a study of cytotoxic CD8 clonotypes in ibrutinib-treated CLL. Overall study context: When averaged across all of the samples, the counts came to roughly 250,000 productive templates and about 90,000 productive rearrangements.

This clone was seen once. Its matching antigen is unknown. The junction had 9 bases not matched to a gene; V was cut back by 2 bases and J by 1 base. This CDR3 is 18 amino acids long. The germline gives CDR1 SEHNR, CDR2 FQNEAQ (reference sequence). The repertoire was sequenced with immunoSEQ multiplex PCR; TCRdb's copy has only in-frame clones and lacks some. Of 150,000 to 250,000 clones listed, about 72% are singletons. Study-wide findings and caveats: Having risen at ibrutinib response, clonality had fallen back toward baseline by progression. Patients had baseline clonality above age-matched healthy donors, and this clonality moved with circulating CD8+ T-cell counts.

This TCR was sampled from a human donor with chronic lymphocytic leukemia. The chain recombines TRBV7-9 with TRBJ2-2, with 8 bases lining up with TRBD2. Here the sequenced sample was PBMCs, taken after 24 months of ibrutinib treatment. DNA for the CDR3: TGTGCCAGCAGCTTACCGCCTGGGCTAGCGGGGAACACCGGGGAGCTGTTTTTT. Amino acids: CASSLPPGLAGNTGELFF.